The sequence of this T cell receptor (beta chain) was determined in a study of CD8+CD57+ T cells in acquired aplastic anemia. At the level of the study: Quantities of DNA derived from sorted CD4+ and CD8+ cells averaged roughly 3.4 ug. Findings and limits, study-wide: The CD8+ Simpson's diversity of patients and controls was not significantly different. Patients and controls had in common approximately 30 CD8+ CDR3 sequences.

The TCR beta profiling, which covered VDJ combination and CDR3 sequence, was carried out using genomic DNA as the template. TCRdb used MiXCR to reprocess the reads, holding one entry per CDR3 protein. The sample contains about 160,000 distinct CDR3 sequences, 60% to 80% of which appear only once. As to this clonotype: No antigen is known for it.

Previously, flow cytometry had revealed CD8+CD57+ cell expansion in the patients chosen for sequencing. Every one of the patients had aplastic anemia (severe, acquired). The sequencing input was sorted CD4+, CD8+, or CD8+CD57+ T cells (not recorded which) from PBMCs. This receptor was identified in a human donor with aplastic anemia.

The CDR3 sequence is CASSARDRKNIQYF. CDR3 bases: TGTGCCAGCAGCGCCCGGGACAGGAAAAACATTCAGTACTTC. The rearrangement links TRBV7-8 to TRBJ2-4; 8 nucleotides align to TRBD1. This CDR3 spans 14 amino acids. Germline CDR1 reads SGHVS; CDR2 reads FQNEAQ. The J segment lost 4 bases and the V segment lost 5 bases, leaving 4 bases of the junction unmatched. Variable domain in full (rest from reference TRBV7-8 and TRBJ2-4): GAGVSQSPRYKVAKRGQDVALRCDPISGHVSLFWYQQALGQGPEFLTYFQNEAQLDKSGLPSDRFFAERPEGSVSTLKIQRTQQEDSAVYLCASSARDRKNIQYFGAGTRLSVL.